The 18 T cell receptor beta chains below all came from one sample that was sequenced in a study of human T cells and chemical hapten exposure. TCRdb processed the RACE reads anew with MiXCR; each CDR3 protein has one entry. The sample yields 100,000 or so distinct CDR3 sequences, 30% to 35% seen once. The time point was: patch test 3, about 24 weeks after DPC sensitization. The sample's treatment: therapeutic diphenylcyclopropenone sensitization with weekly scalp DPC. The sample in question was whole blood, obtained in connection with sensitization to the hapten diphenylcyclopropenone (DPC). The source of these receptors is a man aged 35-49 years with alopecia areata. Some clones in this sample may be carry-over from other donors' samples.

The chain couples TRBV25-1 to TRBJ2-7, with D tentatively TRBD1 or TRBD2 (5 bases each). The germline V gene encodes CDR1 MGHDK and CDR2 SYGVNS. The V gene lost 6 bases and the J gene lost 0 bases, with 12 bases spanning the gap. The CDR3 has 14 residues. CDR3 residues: CASSPWDGSYEQYF. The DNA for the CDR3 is TGTGCCAGCAGCCCCTGGGACGGCTCCTACGAGCAGTACTTC.

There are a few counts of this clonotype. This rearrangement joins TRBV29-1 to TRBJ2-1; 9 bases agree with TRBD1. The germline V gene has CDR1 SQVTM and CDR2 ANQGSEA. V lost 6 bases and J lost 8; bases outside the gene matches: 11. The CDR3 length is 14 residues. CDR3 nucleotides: TGCAGCGTATCATCACGGGACAGGGTCGATGAGCAGTTCTTC. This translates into CSVSSRDRVDEQFF.

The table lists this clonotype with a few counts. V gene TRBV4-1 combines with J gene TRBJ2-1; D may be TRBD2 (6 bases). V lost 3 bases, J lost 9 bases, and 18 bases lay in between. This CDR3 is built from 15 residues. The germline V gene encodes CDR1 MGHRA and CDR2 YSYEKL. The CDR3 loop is CASSQEGLPGGEQFF. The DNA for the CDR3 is TGCGCCAGCAGCCAGGAGGGACTGCCCGGAGGTGAGCAGTTCTTC.

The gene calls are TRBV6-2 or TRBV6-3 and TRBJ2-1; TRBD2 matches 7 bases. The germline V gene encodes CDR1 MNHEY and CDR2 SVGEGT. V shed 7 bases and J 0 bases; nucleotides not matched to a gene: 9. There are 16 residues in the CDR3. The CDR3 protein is CASISLREFSYNEQFF. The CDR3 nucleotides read TGTGCCAGCATTTCCCTGCGGGAGTTCTCCTACAATGAGCAGTTCTTC.

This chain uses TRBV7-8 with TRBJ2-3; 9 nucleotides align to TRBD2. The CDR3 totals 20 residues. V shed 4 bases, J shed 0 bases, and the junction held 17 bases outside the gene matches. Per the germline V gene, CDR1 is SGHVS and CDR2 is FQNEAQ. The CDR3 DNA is TGTGCCAGCAGCTCCTTTTCCTACCCTAGCGGGGCCACTAGCACAGATACGCAGTATTTT. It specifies CASSSFSYPSGATSTDTQYF.

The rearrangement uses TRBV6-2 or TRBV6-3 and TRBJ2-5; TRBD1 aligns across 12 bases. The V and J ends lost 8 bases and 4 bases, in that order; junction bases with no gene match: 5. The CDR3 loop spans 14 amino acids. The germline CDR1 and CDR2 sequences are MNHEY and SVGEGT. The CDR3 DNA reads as TGTGCCAGCGGTGGGGACAGGGGGCTAGAGACCCAGTACTTC. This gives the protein CASGGDRGLETQYF.

In nucleotides, the CDR3 is TGCAGCGTTGGACTTACCGGGAACACTGAAGCTTTCTTT. As protein: CSVGLTGNTEAFF. This chain links TRBV29-1 with TRBJ1-1; D unclear. The CDR3 is 13 residues long. The V end was cut by 4 bases, the J end by 1 base, with 10 bases between. Germline CDR1 SQVTM, CDR2 ANQGSEA.

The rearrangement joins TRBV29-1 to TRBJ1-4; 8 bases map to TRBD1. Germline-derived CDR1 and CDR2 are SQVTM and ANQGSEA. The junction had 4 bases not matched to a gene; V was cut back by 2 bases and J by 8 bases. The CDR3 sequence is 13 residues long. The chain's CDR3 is CSVEIQGGEKLFF. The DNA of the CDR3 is TGCAGCGTTGAAATACAGGGGGGAGAAAAACTGTTTTTT.

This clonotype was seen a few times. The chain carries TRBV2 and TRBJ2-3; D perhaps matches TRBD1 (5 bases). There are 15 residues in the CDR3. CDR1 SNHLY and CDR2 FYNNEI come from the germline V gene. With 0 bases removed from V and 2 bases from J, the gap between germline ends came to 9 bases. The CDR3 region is CASSEAKGYTDTQYF. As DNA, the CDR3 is TGTGCCAGCAGTGAAGCCAAGGGGTACACAGATACGCAGTATTTT.

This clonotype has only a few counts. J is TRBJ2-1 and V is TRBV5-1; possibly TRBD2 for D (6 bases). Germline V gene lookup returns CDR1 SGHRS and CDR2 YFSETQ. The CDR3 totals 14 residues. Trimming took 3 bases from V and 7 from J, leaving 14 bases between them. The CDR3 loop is CASSSGLLGNEQFF. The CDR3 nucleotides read TGCGCCAGCAGCTCGGGACTTTTGGGGAATGAGCAGTTCTTC.

The CDR3 DNA reads as TGTGCCAGCAGCTTGTTTGAGGCCAAAAACATTCAGTACTTC. Translation: CASSLFEAKNIQYF. The V and J genes are TRBV7-9 and TRBJ2-4, with D unresolved. The CDR3 is made up of 14 amino acids. Trimming removed 3 bases from V and 1 base from J, with 7 bases in between. Germline values: CDR1 SEHNR, CDR2 FQNEAQ (reference sequence).

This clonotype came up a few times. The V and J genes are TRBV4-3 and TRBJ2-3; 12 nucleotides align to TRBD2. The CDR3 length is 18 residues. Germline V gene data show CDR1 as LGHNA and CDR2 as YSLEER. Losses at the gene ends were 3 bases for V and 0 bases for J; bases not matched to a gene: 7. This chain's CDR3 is CASSQGTSGLTSTDTQYF. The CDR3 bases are TGCGCCAGCAGCCAGGGGACTAGCGGGTTGACTAGCACAGATACGCAGTATTTT.

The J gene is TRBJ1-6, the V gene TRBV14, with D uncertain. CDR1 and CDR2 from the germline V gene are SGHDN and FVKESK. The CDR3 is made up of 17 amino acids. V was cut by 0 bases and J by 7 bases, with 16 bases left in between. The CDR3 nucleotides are TGTGCCAGCAGCCAAGAATCGCGAATAACGGGGAATTCACCCCTCCACTTT. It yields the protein CASSQESRITGNSPLHF.

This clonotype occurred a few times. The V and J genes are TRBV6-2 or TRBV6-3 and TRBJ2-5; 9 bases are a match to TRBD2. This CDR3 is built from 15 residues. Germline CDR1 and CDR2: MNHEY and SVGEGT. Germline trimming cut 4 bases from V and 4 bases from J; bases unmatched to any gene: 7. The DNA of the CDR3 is TGTGCCAGCAGTTTGTTAGCGGGAGTATCAGAGACCCAGTACTTC. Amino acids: CASSLLAGVSETQYF.

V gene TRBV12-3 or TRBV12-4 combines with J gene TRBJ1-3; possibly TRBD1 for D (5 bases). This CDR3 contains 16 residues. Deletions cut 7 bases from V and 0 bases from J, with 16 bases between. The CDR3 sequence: CASTWGSGSSGNTIYF. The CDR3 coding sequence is TGTGCCAGCACCTGGGGCAGCGGGAGCTCTGGAAACACCATATATTTT.

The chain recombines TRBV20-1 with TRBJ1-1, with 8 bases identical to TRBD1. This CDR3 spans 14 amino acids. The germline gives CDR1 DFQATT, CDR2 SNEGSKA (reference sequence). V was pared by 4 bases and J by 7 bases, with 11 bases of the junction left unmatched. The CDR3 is CSAKRDRYGFEAFF. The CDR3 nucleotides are TGCAGTGCTAAAAGGGACAGGTACGGGTTTGAAGCTTTCTTT.

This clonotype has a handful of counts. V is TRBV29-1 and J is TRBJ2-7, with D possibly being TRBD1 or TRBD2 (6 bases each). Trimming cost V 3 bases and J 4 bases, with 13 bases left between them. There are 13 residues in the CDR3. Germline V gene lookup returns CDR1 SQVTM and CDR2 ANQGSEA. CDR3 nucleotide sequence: TGCAGCGTTGATACGGGGGCTGCTTACGAGCAGTACTTC. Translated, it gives CSVDTGAAYEQYF.

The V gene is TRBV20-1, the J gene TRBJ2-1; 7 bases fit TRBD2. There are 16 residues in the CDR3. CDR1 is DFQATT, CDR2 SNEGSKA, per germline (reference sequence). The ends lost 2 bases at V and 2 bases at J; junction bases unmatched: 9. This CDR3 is CSARLLADFTYNEQFF. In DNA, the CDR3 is TGCAGTGCTAGACTCCTAGCGGACTTCACCTACAATGAGCAGTTCTTC.